Listed below are T cell receptor beta chains from one sample, sequenced in a study of blood T cells in healthy people across ages. One entry per CDR3 protein, called by TCRdb with MiXCR from the 5' RACE reads. The sample has 1 million to 1.2 million distinct CDR3 sequences, about two fifths seen once. Sequenced: blood. These TCRs come from a man aged 18 to 30 in good health. Each CDR3 is given with its conserved first and last residue. The D gene is left open where the match is weak. Size values are once, few and many counts, or a class for expanded clones, and some rows have none.

size: -
D: -
V: TRBV28
J: TRBJ2-5
CDR3: CASIGTDEKETQYF
DNA: TGTGCCAGCATTGGAACAGACGAGAAAGAGACCCAGTACTTC

size: many
D: -
V: TRBV9
J: TRBJ1-6
CDR3: CASSVGIGFGSPLHF
DNA: TGTGCCAGCAGCGTAGGGATCGGGTTTGGTTCACCCCTCCACTTT

size: -
D: -
V: TRBV6-5
J: TRBJ1-1
CDR3: CAAHGNTEAFF
DNA: TGTGCTGCACATGGGAACACTGAAGCTTTCTTT

size: few
D: -
V: TRBV20-1
J: TRBJ2-1
CDR3: CSARGGITSEQFF
DNA: TGCAGTGCTAGAGGCGGAATAACGAGTGAGCAGTTCTTC

size: many
D: TRBD1
V: TRBV4-3
J: TRBJ2-1
CDR3: CASSQGSTGIYNEQFF
DNA: TGCGCCAGCAGCCAAGGTTCGACAGGGATCTACAATGAGCAGTTCTTC

size: few
D: TRBD1
V: TRBV5-1
J: TRBJ2-1
CDR3: CASSSWTGHNEQFF
DNA: TGCGCCAGCAGCTCCTGGACAGGTCACAATGAGCAGTTCTTC

size: -
D: TRBD2
V: TRBV6-2/TRBV6-3
J: TRBJ2-1
CDR3: CASSNGLAGANEQFF
DNA: TGTGCCAGCAGTAACGGACTAGCGGGGGCTAATGAGCAGTTCTTC

size: few
D: TRBD1
V: TRBV6-1
J: TRBJ2-3
CDR3: CASRSPGQVISTDTQYF
DNA: TGTGCCAGCAGATCTCCGGGACAGGTGATTAGCACAGATACGCAGTATTTT

size: -
D: TRBD1
V: TRBV10-3
J: TRBJ1-1
CDR3: CAIRGTELGREAFF
DNA: TGTGCCATCAGGGGGACAGAGCTTGGACGAGAAGCTTTCTTT

size: -
D: -
V: TRBV20-1
J: TRBJ2-5
CDR3: CSARVPGAQETQYF
DNA: TGCAGTGCTAGAGTTCCGGGGGCCCAAGAGACCCAGTACTTC

size: many
D: -
V: TRBV20-1
J: TRBJ2-1
CDR3: CSAPDYNEQFF
DNA: TGCAGTGCTCCAGACTACAATGAGCAGTTCTTC

size: -
D: -
V: TRBV29-1
J: TRBJ2-5
CDR3: CSVSGMETQYF
DNA: TGCAGCGTTTCGGGGATGGAGACCCAGTACTTC

size: few
D: -
V: TRBV20-1
J: TRBJ2-1
CDR3: CSASRSRGEQFF
DNA: TGCAGTGCTAGTCGGTCCAGGGGTGAGCAGTTCTTC

size: few
D: -
V: TRBV20-1
J: TRBJ1-1
CDR3: CSARMGFLNTEAFF
DNA: TGCAGTGCTAGAATGGGATTCTTGAACACTGAAGCTTTCTTT

size: -
D: -
V: TRBV7-2
J: TRBJ1-1
CDR3: CASSLRQTYRSTEAFF
DNA: TGTGCCAGCAGCTTAAGGCAAACCTATCGCAGCACTGAAGCTTTCTTT

size: few
D: -
V: TRBV6-2/TRBV6-3
J: TRBJ1-4
CDR3: CASSYNTGEKLFF
DNA: TGTGCCAGCAGTTACAACACAGGCGAAAAACTGTTTTTT

size: few
D: -
V: TRBV7-9
J: TRBJ2-1
CDR3: CASSTRYNEQFF
DNA: TGTGCCAGCAGCACCCGATACAATGAGCAGTTCTTC

size: few
D: -
V: TRBV29-1
J: TRBJ2-4
CDR3: CSVVKDIQYF
DNA: TGCAGCGTTGTGAAGGACATTCAGTACTTC

size: -
D: -
V: TRBV30
J: TRBJ1-4
CDR3: CAWSVQGLEKLFF
DNA: TGTGCCTGGAGTGTGCAGGGACTTGAAAAACTGTTTTTT

size: -
D: -
V: TRBV5-5
J: TRBJ1-6
CDR3: CASSLKQQLTSPLHF
DNA: TGTGCCAGCAGCTTAAAACAGCAGCTGACCTCACCCCTCCACTTT

size: -
D: -
V: TRBV5-1
J: TRBJ1-1
CDR3: CASPSGLNTEAFF
DNA: TGCGCCAGCCCATCGGGCCTGAACACTGAAGCTTTCTTT

size: few
D: -
V: TRBV7-2
J: TRBJ1-1
CDR3: CASSWTPQNTEAFF
DNA: TGTGCCAGCAGCTGGACACCCCAGAACACTGAAGCTTTCTTT

size: few
D: TRBD1
V: TRBV20-1
J: TRBJ2-2
CDR3: CSAAAGQGDTGELFF
DNA: TGCAGTGCTGCAGCCGGACAGGGGGACACCGGGGAGCTGTTTTTT

size: few
D: -
V: TRBV12-3/TRBV12-4
J: TRBJ2-1
CDR3: CASSLGASPPPRGEQFF
DNA: TGTGCCAGCAGTTTGGGGGCCTCTCCACCGCCCCGGGGGGAGCAGTTCTTC

size: once
D: TRBD2
V: TRBV10-3
J: TRBJ2-7
CDR3: CAISESMGLAGDSYEQYF
DNA: TGTGCCATCAGTGAGTCGATGGGACTAGCGGGGGACAGCTACGAGCAGTACTTC

size: -
D: -
V: TRBV6-6
J: TRBJ1-3
CDR3: CASREDSGNTIYF
DNA: TGTGCCAGCAGGGAGGACTCTGGAAACACCATATATTTT

size: few
D: -
V: TRBV12-3/TRBV12-4
J: TRBJ2-3
CDR3: CASSSNLGPTRPPDTQYF
DNA: TGTGCCAGCAGTTCCAATTTGGGCCCTACTCGCCCCCCAGATACGCAGTATTTT

size: -
D: -
V: TRBV20-1
J: TRBJ1-4
CDR3: CSAAGRDEKLFF
DNA: TGCAGTGCGGCCGGACGCGATGAAAAACTGTTTTTT

size: -
D: TRBD1
V: TRBV6-1
J: TRBJ2-7
CDR3: CATEPRGFTYEQYF
DNA: TGTGCCACCGAACCCAGGGGGTTCACCTACGAGCAGTACTTC

size: few
D: TRBD1
V: TRBV6-6
J: TRBJ1-6
CDR3: CASSLQGEAYNSPLHF
DNA: TGTGCCAGCAGTTTACAGGGGGAGGCCTATAATTCACCCCTCCACTTT

size: -
D: TRBD2
V: TRBV12-3/TRBV12-4
J: TRBJ2-5
CDR3: CASSRRPAGDQETQYF
DNA: TGTGCCAGCAGCCGAAGACCAGCGGGGGACCAAGAGACCCAGTACTTC

size: few
D: -
V: TRBV10-3
J: TRBJ2-3
CDR3: CAISESTNADTQYF
DNA: TGTGCCATCAGTGAGTCTACTAATGCAGATACGCAGTATTTT

size: -
D: -
V: TRBV2
J: TRBJ1-1
CDR3: CASSAGQFGTEAFF
DNA: TGTGCCAGCAGCGCCGGACAGTTCGGCACTGAAGCTTTCTTT

size: -
D: -
V: TRBV21-1
J: TRBJ2-6
CDR3: CASSQPQSSGANVLTF
DNA: TGTGCCAGCAGCCAACCGCAGAGTTCTGGGGCCAACGTCCTGACTTTC

size: -
D: -
V: TRBV6-2/TRBV6-3
J: TRBJ2-7
CDR3: CASSYPRDTEQYF
DNA: TGTGCCAGCAGTTACCCGCGGGACACCGAGCAGTACTTC

size: -
D: TRBD1
V: TRBV12-3/TRBV12-4
J: TRBJ1-1
CDR3: CASSFAGTGEAFF
DNA: TGTGCCAGCAGTTTCGCAGGGACAGGTGAAGCTTTCTTT

size: -
D: -
V: TRBV6-6
J: TRBJ1-2
CDR3: CASSPSGLPNYGYTF
DNA: TGTGCCAGCAGTCCCTCGGGCCTACCTAACTATGGCTACACCTTC

size: many
D: -
V: TRBV2
J: TRBJ2-3
CDR3: CASSRAADTQYF
DNA: TGTGCCAGCAGTAGAGCTGCAGATACGCAGTATTTT

size: -
D: -
V: TRBV20-1
J: TRBJ2-3
CDR3: CSALETGGDTQYF
DNA: TGCAGTGCCCTAGAGACTGGTGGAGATACGCAGTATTTT

size: -
D: -
V: TRBV5-1
J: TRBJ2-3
CDR3: CASSLFGWGNTDTQYF
DNA: TGCGCCAGCAGCTTGTTCGGTTGGGGGAACACAGATACGCAGTATTTT

size: few
D: -
V: TRBV27
J: TRBJ1-4
CDR3: CASSRKQGHNEKLFF
DNA: TGTGCCAGCAGCCGAAAACAGGGCCATAATGAAAAACTGTTTTTT

size: few
D: -
V: TRBV20-1
J: TRBJ1-2
CDR3: CSARLGGLGYTF
DNA: TGCAGTGCTAGACTCGGGGGGCTTGGCTACACCTTC

size: many
D: TRBD1
V: TRBV4-1
J: TRBJ2-7
CDR3: CASSPGGNYEQYF
DNA: TGTGCCAGCAGCCCAGGGGGCAACTACGAGCAGTACTTC

size: -
D: -
V: TRBV10-3
J: TRBJ1-1
CDR3: CAIRTSGNTEAFF
DNA: TGTGCCATCAGAACTTCGGGGAACACTGAAGCTTTCTTT

size: -
D: -
V: TRBV6-2/TRBV6-3
J: TRBJ2-7
CDR3: CASSYPQGTLSYEQYF
DNA: TGTGCCAGCAGTTACCCCCAGGGGACGCTATCCTACGAGCAGTACTTC

size: -
D: TRBD2
V: TRBV25-1
J: TRBJ2-7
CDR3: CDKWGLAGGGTYEQYF
DNA: TGTGACAAATGGGGGCTAGCGGGGGGCGGAACCTACGAGCAGTACTTC